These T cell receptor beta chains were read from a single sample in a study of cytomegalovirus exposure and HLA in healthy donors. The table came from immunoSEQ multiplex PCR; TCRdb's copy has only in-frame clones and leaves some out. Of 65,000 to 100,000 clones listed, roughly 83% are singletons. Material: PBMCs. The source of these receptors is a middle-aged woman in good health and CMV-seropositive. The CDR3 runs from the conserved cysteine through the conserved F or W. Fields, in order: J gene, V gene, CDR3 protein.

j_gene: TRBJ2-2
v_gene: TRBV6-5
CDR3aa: CASSAGTGDTGELFF

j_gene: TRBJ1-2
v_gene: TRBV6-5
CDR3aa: CASSPTLGGYTF

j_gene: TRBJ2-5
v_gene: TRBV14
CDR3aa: CASSEDFIETQYF

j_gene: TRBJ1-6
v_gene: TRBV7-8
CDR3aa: CASSFDRGKIESPLHF

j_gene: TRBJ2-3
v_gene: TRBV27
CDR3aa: CASSSGLAGDTQYF

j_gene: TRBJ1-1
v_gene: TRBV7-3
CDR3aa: CASSLGGDTEAFF

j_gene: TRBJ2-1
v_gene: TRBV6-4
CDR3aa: CASSDSTSGGADEQFF

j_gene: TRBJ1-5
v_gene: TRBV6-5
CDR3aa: CASSPQQGARQPQHF

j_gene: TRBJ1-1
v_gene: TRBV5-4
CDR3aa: CASSATQGRTEAFF

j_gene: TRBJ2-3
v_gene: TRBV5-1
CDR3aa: CASSYGGQGARDTQYF

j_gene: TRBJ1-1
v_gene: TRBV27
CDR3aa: CASKRRGLGEAFF

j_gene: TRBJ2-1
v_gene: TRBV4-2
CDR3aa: CASSLLGTSVYNEQFF

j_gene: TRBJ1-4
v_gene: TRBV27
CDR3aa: CASSQRRRANEKLFF

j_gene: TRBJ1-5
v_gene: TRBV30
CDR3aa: CAWSTTLITGANQPQHF

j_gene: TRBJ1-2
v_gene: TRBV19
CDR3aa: CASSIQGRGDYGYTF

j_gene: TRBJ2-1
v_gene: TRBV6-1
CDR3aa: CASSDGGNSYNEQFF

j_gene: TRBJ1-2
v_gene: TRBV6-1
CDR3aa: CASRDDRYYGYTF

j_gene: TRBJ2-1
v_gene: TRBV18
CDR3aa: CASSRYSGRREDNEQFF

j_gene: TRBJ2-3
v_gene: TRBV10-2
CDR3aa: CASSSTSLDTQYF

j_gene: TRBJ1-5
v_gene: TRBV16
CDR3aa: CASSPQGNQPQHF

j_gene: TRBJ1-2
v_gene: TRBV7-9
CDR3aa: CASSHPMDGYTF

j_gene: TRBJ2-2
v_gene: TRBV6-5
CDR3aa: CASSYSWGDTGELFF

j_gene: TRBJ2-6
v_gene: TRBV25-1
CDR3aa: CASRPGQGNSGANVLTF

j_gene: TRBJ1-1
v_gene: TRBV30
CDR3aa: CAWGFGQANTEAFF

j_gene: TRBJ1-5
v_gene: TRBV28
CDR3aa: CASKSYSNQPQHF

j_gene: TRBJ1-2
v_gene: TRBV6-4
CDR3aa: CASSRDSKGYGYTF

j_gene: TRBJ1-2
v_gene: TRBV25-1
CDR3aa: CASSEWDRDGYTF

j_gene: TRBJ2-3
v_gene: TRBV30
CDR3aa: CAWSVSTVRSQDTQYF

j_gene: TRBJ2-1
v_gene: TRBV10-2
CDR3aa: CASRGGYNEQFF

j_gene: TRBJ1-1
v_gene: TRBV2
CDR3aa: CASSSTGVEGTEAFF

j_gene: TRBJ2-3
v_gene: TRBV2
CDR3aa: CASNPGRRGGTDTQYF

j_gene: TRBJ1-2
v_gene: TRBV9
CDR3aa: CREGQGVGDYGYTF

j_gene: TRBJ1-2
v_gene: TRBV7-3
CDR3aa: CASSLGQGNGYTF

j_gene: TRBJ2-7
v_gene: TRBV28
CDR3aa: CASSPHRGAYEQYF

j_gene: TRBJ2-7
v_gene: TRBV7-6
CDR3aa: CASSSGTGSSYEQYF

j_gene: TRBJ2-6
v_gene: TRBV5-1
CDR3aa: CASSPAVAGAGANVLTF

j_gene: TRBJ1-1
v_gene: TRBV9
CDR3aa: CASSVAGQGGTEAFF

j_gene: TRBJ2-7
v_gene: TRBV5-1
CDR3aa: CASSWGQGRGEQYF

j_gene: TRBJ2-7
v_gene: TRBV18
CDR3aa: CASSLPGQGYEQYF

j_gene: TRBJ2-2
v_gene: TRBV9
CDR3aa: CASSVRNTGELFF

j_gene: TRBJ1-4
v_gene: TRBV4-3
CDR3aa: CASSLDRSNEKLFF

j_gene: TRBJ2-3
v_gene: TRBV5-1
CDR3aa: CASSLEGLLAGGRTDTQYF

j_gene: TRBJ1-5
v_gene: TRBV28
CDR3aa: CASSSIDGSNQPQHF